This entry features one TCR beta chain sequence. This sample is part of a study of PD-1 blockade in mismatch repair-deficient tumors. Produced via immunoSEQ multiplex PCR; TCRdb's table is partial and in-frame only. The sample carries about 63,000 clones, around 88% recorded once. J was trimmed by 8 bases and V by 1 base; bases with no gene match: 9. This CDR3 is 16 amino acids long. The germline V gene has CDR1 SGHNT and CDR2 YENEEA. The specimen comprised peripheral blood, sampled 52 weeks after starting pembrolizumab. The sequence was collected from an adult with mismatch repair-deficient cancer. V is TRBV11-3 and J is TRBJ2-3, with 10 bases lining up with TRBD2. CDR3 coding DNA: TGTGCCAGCAGCTTAGGGATCTCTAGCGGGAGAAGTACGCAGTATTTT. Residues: CASSLGISSGRSTQYF.